One sample yielded the 3 T cell receptor beta chains listed below, sequenced in a study of shared clonotypes between healthy human individuals. Sequencing used immunoSEQ multiplex PCR; TCRdb keeps in-frame clones, though not all of them. The table shows about 980,000 clones, with over 75% occurring only once. The specimen was memory CD4+ T cells sorted from blood. Subset described: CD45RA-negative fraction. The receptors were gathered from a man younger than 35 in good health.

V and J are TRBV18 and TRBJ2-3, with D unresolved. V was shortened by 5 bases and J by 5 bases, with 17 bases between the two germline ends. The CDR3 runs to 15 residues. CDR1 and CDR2 (germline): KGHSH, LQKENI. The CDR3 protein is CASSALLGLEDTQYF. The CDR3 bases are TGTGCCAGCTCAGCCCTTTTAGGGCTGGAAGATACGCAGTATTTT.

This rearrangement joins TRBV7-9 to TRBJ1-1, with TRBD1 matching over 8 bases. Trimming cost V 5 bases and J 5 bases; bases outside gene matches: 7. The CDR3 extends over 14 amino acids. Germline assignment: CDR1 SEHNR and CDR2 FQNEAQ (reference sequence). The DNA for the CDR3 is TGTGCCAGCAGCCCACGGACAGGGAAGACTGAAGCTTTCTTT. It encodes CASSPRTGKTEAFF.

The rearrangement links TRBV13 to TRBJ2-2; 12 bases line up with TRBD2. V lost 2 bases, J lost 6 bases, and 10 bases stayed unmatched. CDR3 length equals 18 residues. Germline V gene lookup returns CDR1 PRHDT and CDR2 FYEKMQ (reference sequence). Here the CDR3 DNA reads TGTGCCAGCAGCTTACCGACCCCTAGCGGGGGGGCTTCCGGGGAGCTGTTTTTT. The encoded protein is CASSLPTPSGGASGELFF.